This T cell receptor beta chain was found in a study of vaccination effects on CD4 cells after COVID-19. Study observations and caveats: Most post-vaccine spike-reactive clones in convalescents were new, not infection-derived.

The data were produced by immunoSEQ multiplex PCR, yet TCRdb's version contains in-frame clones alone and is incomplete. The sample includes under 20,000 clones, about 76% of them seen just once. Antigen-specific CD4+ T cells were expanded (with viral peptide pools) by the ViraFEST assay ahead of sequencing. The authors isolated CD4+ T cells after less than eleven days of culture. PCR showed that the person got SARS-CoV-2 infection at some point between March and December 2020. It was two doses of either the BNT162b2 or mRNA-1273 vaccine that participants received. Culturing of 1.5 million to 2 million PBMC per well took place with around 9 IU/ml IL-2 and 7.5 to 10 ug/ml peptides. Days 3 and 7 saw half the medium replaced with IL-2 medium. Germline CDR1 SNHLY, CDR2 FYNNEI. CDR3 length: 13 amino acids. V was pared by 6 bases and J by 3 bases, with 11 bases between. Points on this clone: Its matching antigen is unknown.

The rearrangement links TRBV2 to TRBJ1-1, with D hard to call. This material consisted of CD4+ T cells from PBMCs cultured with SARS-CoV-2 spike peptides, taken after COVID-19 vaccination. The source of this sequence is a human donor who had a prior SARS-CoV-2 infection. The CDR3 DNA follows: TGTGCCAGCAGACGGTTGCGGGACACTGAAGCTTTCTTT. It translates to CASRRLRDTEAFF.